Sequencing of this T cell receptor (beta chain) was carried out in a study of CD8 T cells in ankylosing spondylitis. General study points: Clones linked to disease, bearing a CD8+ phenotype, were relatively rare in peripheral blood. Existing reports had already noted some motif variants in reactive arthritis synovial fluid and blood. Reportedly, disease-linked clones are significantly enriched in ankylosing spondylitis patients' matched synovial fluid. In ankylosing spondylitis blood, a motif of roughly eight highly homologous TCR beta variants appeared characteristic.

V lost 3 bases to trimming and J lost 3 bases; unmatched junction nucleotides: 4. Germline-derived CDR1 and CDR2 are DFQATT and SNEGSKA (reference sequence). The CDR3 runs to 13 residues. This clonotype has a handful of counts. Its antigen is as yet unknown. It was by quantitative 5'-RACE with molecular barcodes that TCR beta libraries were made. TCRdb fed the 5' RACE reads into MiXCR, producing one record per CDR3 protein. Of under 950,000 distinct CDR3 sequences in the sample, 15% to 20% were seen once. The clonotype comes from a male donor with ankylosing spondylitis. The sample taken for sequencing was blood, either unsorted or a sorted T cell fraction (not recorded which). The chain employs TRBV20-1 and TRBJ1-2; 7 nucleotides align to TRBD1. DNA for the CDR3: TGCAGTGCTAGCGCAGGGGGGTACTATGGCTACACCTTC. Its translation is CSASAGGYYGYTF.